The next 13 T cell receptor beta chains were all read from a single sample in a study of shared clonotypes between healthy human individuals (dated by TCRdb to 2020 to 2022). The library was made by the immunoSEQ multiplex PCR assay. As stored in TCRdb, this immuneACCESS dataset retains in-frame rearrangements with V and J assigned. A fraction of the clones does not appear; measured against another copy, unresolved V genes explain less than half of the discrepancy, and the remainder lacks a known reason. This sample is represented by about half a million clones; about 85% of them were singletons. The top ten constitute 13% of the sample. Sequenced: PBMCs. Receptors were obtained from a woman in her thirties or forties in good health. Some clones in this sample may be carry-over from other donors' samples.

The sample holds many counts of this clone. The chain uses TRBV19 and TRBJ2-7; 7 bases fit TRBD1. The CDR3 has 13 residues. CDR1 LNHDA and CDR2 SQIVND come from the germline V gene (reference sequence). The V and J ends lost 4 bases and 2 bases, in that order; junction bases with no gene match: 2. The CDR3 loop reads CASSRDSTYEQYF. The CDR3 coding sequence is TGTGCCAGTAGTAGGGACAGTACCTACGAGCAGTACTTC.

CDR3 sequence: CATSRDQRASNQPQHF. The CDR3, as DNA: TGTGCCACCAGCAGAGACCAGAGGGCTAGCAATCAGCCCCAGCATTTT. This rearrangement joins TRBV15 to TRBJ1-5; no clear D gene. Germline V gives CDR1 LNHNV, CDR2 YYDKDF (reference sequence). Trimming cost V 0 bases and J 0 bases, with 9 bases left between them. This CDR3 comprises 16 residues.

The V and J genes are TRBV11-2 and TRBJ2-7; D is uncertain. Germline V gene sequence: CDR1 SGHAT, CDR2 FQNNGV. This CDR3 has 13 amino acids. Trimming removed 6 bases at V and 4 bases at J, with 13 bases between. The CDR3 protein is CASRRDTSYEQYF. CDR3 bases: TGTGCCAGCAGGAGAGACACGAGTTACGAGCAGTACTTC.

The chain joins TRBV30 to TRBJ1-3; D is uncertain. The V end was cut by 8 bases, the J end by 1 base, with 12 bases between. Per the germline V gene, CDR1 is GTSNPN and CDR2 is SVGIG (reference sequence). The CDR3 is made up of 13 amino acids. CDR3: CATSGRSGNTIYF. For the CDR3, the DNA is TGTGCCACATCAGGACGTTCTGGAAACACCATATATTTT.

V and J are TRBV18 and TRBJ2-7, with TRBD1 matching over 9 bases. The CDR3 runs 16 residues. Germline V gene data show CDR1 as KGHSH and CDR2 as LQKENI. J was trimmed by 6 bases and V by 4 bases; bases with no gene match: 13. The CDR3 DNA reads TGTGCCAGCTCACTAGAACGAGCCGGGACAGGGCTCGAGCAGTACTTC. Its translation is CASSLERAGTGLEQYF.

The V gene is TRBV27, the J gene TRBJ2-5; 8 nucleotides match TRBD2. The CDR3 has 13 residues. Losses at the gene ends were 5 bases for V and 5 bases for J; bases not matched to a gene: 4. Germline V gene sequence: CDR1 MNHEY, CDR2 SMNVEV (reference sequence). The CDR3 protein is CASSTGGWETQYF. For the CDR3, the DNA is TGTGCCAGCAGTACGGGGGGGTGGGAGACCCAGTACTTC.

This clone was seen a single time. This CDR3 is CASSLSNYNEQFF. The DNA of the CDR3 is TGTGCCAGCAGTTTATCGAACTACAATGAGCAGTTCTTC. The chain carries TRBV27 and TRBJ2-1; no firm D call. V was shortened by 0 bases and J by 3 bases, with 3 bases between the two germline ends. The CDR3 runs 13 residues. Looked up from germline, CDR1 is MNHEY and CDR2 is SMNVEV (reference sequence).

This clone was counted a single time. J is TRBJ1-1 and V is TRBV2, with 7 bases aligning to TRBD1. CDR1 and CDR2 from the germline V gene are SNHLY and FYNNEI. The CDR3 has 14 residues. With V trimmed by 6 bases and J by 7 bases, 11 bases remained unmatched. This CDR3 is CASRGTVWGSEAFF. The DNA for the CDR3 is TGTGCCAGCAGGGGGACAGTCTGGGGGAGTGAAGCTTTCTTT.

The chain combines TRBV10-1 with TRBJ2-1; D is unclear. Trimming shortened V by 4 bases and J by 2 bases, and 9 bases separated the two germline ends. CDR1 is WNHNN, CDR2 SYGVQD, per germline (reference sequence). The CDR3 is 14 residues long. CDR3 sequence: CASSGQETYNEQFF. In DNA, the CDR3 is TGCGCCAGCAGTGGGCAGGAAACCTACAATGAGCAGTTCTTC.

This sequence joins TRBV11-2 and TRBJ1-4, with D unresolved. This CDR3 region has 12 residues. Trimming cost V 5 bases and J 8 bases, with 9 bases left between them. Germline-derived CDR1 and CDR2 are SGHAT and FQNNGV. CDR3 in DNA: TGTGCCAGCAGCCCCGCCCACGAAAAACTGTTTTTT. Amino acids: CASSPAHEKLFF.

V and J are TRBV19 and TRBJ2-7; D gene unclear. The CDR3 has 13 residues. CDR1 and CDR2 from the germline V gene are LNHDA and SQIVND (reference sequence). The V gene lost 9 bases and the J gene lost 4 bases, with 16 bases spanning the gap. In nucleotides, the CDR3 is TGTGCCAGCGCACCCCTCGGCCGGTACGAGCAGTACTTC. Protein sequence: CASAPLGRYEQYF. The full variable domain, completed using reference TRBV19 and TRBJ2-7, is DGGITQSPKYLFRKEGQNVTLSCEQNLNHDAMYWYRQDPGQGLRLIYYSQIVNDFQKGDIAEGYSVSREKKESFPLTVTSAQKNPTAFYLCASAPLGRYEQYFGPGTRLTVT.

This clone showed up just once. The rearrangement links TRBV5-1 to TRBJ2-2; 8 bases map to TRBD1. CDR1 is SGHRS and CDR2 is YFSETQ in the germline V gene. J lost 1 base, V lost 4 bases, and 9 bases had no gene match. The CDR3 loop spans 17 amino acids. The CDR3 nucleotides are TGCGCCAGCAGCCTCACCTCCGGGACAGGGAACACCGGGGAGCTGTTTTTT. Amino acids: CASSLTSGTGNTGELFF.

J is TRBJ2-3 and V is TRBV29-1; weak D call: TRBD1 (5 bases). V was pared by 4 bases and J by 6 bases, with 17 bases between. The germline V gene has CDR1 SQVTM and CDR2 ANQGSEA. This CDR3 contains 14 residues. As DNA, the CDR3 is TGCAGCGTTGCGAGGACACCAGCTGGGGATACGCAGTATTTT. Its translation: CSVARTPAGDTQYF.